The T cell receptor beta chain under discussion was sequenced for a study of control samples from healthy donors and cancer patients. Sequencing was performed with immunoSEQ multiplex PCR; in TCRdb, only in-frame clones are kept and a portion is missing. The data show 90,000 to 140,000 clones, with about four fifths seen just once and over 10% held by the top ten. This CDR3 contains 13 residues. J was trimmed by 5 bases and V by 4 bases; bases with no gene match: 2. This TCR derives from a woman between 45 and 65 years old in good health. Material for sequencing was blood. J is TRBJ2-1 and V is TRBV12-3 or TRBV12-4; TRBD2 matches 7 bases. The CDR3 protein is CASSSGTNNEQFF. CDR3 nucleotide sequence: TGTGCCAGCAGTTCGGGGACTAACAATGAGCAGTTCTTC.